This T cell receptor (beta chain) was sequenced for a study of blood T cell repertoires in COVID-19. Some clones are missing from TCRdb's copy, which holds only in-frame ones; the method was immunoSEQ multiplex PCR. Of approximately 230,000 clones in the sample, around 85% were seen once. The CDR3 runs to 12 residues. Trimming stripped 5 bases from V and 1 base from J, with 5 bases between. CDR1 and CDR2 from the germline V gene are SNHLY and FYNNEI. The specimen sequenced was peripheral blood. This clonotype was obtained from a man older than 75 with acute or convalescent COVID-19. The J gene is TRBJ1-1, the V gene TRBV2; D gene ambiguous. The CDR3 spells CASSRRNTEAFF. CDR3 in DNA: TGTGCCAGCAGTCGGAGGAACACTGAAGCTTTCTTT.